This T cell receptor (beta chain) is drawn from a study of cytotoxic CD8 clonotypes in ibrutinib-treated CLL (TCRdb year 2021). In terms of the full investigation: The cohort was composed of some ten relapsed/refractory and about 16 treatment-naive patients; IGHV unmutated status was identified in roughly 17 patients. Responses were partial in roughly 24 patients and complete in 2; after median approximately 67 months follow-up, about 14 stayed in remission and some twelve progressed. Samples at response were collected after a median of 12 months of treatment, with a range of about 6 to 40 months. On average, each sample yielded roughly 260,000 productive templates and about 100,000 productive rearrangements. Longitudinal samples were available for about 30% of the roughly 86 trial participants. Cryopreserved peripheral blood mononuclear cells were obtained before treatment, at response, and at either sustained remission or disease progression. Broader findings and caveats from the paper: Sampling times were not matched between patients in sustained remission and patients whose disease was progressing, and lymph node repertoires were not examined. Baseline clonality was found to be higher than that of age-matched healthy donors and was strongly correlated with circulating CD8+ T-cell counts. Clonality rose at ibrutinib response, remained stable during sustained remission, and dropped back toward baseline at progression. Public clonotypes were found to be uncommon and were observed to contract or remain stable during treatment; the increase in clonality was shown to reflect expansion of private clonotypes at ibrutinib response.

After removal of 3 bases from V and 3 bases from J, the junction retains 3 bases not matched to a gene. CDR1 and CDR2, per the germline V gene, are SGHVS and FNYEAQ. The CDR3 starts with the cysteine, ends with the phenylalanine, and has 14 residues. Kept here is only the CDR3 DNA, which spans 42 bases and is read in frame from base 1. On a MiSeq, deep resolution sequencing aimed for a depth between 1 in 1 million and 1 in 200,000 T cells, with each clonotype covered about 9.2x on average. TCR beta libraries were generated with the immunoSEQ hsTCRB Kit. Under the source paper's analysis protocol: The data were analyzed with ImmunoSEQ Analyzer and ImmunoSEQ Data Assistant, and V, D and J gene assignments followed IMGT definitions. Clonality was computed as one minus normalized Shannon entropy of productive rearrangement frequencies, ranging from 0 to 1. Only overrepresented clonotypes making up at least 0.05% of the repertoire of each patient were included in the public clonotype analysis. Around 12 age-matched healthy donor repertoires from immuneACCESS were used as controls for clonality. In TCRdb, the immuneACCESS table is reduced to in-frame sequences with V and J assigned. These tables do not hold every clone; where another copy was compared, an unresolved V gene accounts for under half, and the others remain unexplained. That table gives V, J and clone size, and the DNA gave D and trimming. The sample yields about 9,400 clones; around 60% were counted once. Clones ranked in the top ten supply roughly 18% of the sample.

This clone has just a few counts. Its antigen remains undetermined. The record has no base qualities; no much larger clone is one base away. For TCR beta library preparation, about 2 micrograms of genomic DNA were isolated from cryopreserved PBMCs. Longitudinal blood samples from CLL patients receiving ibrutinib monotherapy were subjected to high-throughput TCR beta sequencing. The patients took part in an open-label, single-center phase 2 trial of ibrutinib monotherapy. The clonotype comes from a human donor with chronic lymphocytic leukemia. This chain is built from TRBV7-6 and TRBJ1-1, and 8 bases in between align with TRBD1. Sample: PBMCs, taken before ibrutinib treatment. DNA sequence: TGTGCCAGCAGCTTGCACAGGGGGGACACTGAAGCTTTCTTT. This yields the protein CASSLHRGDTEAFF.